This is a list of T cell receptor beta chains from one sample in a study of blood T cell repertoires in COVID-19. Profiled with immunoSEQ multiplex PCR; TCRdb holds only in-frame clones, not every one. The top ten clones hold 18% of a sample with about 76,000 clones, about 88% of them seen once. Source material: peripheral blood. The receptors come from a human donor in a cohort sampled during active COVID-19. CDR3s include the opening cysteine and the closing phenylalanine or tryptophan. Part of the rows lack a size; the others show once, few, many or a class for expanded clones.

v_gene	abundance	j_gene	CDR3aa
TRBV27	NA	TRBJ1-2	CASSFLGGKNYGYTF
TRBV7-2	NA	TRBJ2-3	CASSQEVTTSTDTQYF
TRBV27	NA	TRBJ2-7	CASSPGLATYEQYF
TRBV7-9	few	TRBJ1-3	CATTGGIGNTIYF
TRBV7-2	once	TRBJ2-4	CASSLGDRAYLAKNIQYF
TRBV19	NA	TRBJ2-1	CASRRSSYNEQFF
TRBV5-1	few	TRBJ2-7	CASSLEGRGTYEQYF
TRBV5-4	NA	TRBJ2-5	CASSLGQGGQETQYF
TRBV19	NA	TRBJ1-4	CASSRDRTGNEKLFF
TRBV5-1	NA	TRBJ1-4	CASSRRASRLSNEKLFF
TRBV24-1	NA	TRBJ2-1	CATSTGIGRTNEQFF
TRBV6-5	NA	TRBJ2-7	CASSYTGTYEQYF
TRBV19	NA	TRBJ2-1	CASSIPGQGGDEQFF
TRBV28	NA	TRBJ1-2	CASLPQAGGVRGYTF
TRBV7-8	NA	TRBJ1-2	CASSLGGSGVGYTF
TRBV28	NA	TRBJ2-7	CASSFPGQGAAYEQYF
TRBV5-4	NA	TRBJ2-1	CASSLPLGTGYNEQFF
TRBV6-2/TRBV6-3	NA	TRBJ1-2	CASSYSATGTLGGYTF
TRBV5-1	NA	TRBJ2-1	CASSLANQGDEQFF
TRBV27	NA	TRBJ2-7	CASSLGAWGSYEQYF
TRBV11-3	few	TRBJ2-1	CASSPLGQDNEQFF
TRBV12-3/TRBV12-4	once	TRBJ2-1	CASRAGGDNEQFF